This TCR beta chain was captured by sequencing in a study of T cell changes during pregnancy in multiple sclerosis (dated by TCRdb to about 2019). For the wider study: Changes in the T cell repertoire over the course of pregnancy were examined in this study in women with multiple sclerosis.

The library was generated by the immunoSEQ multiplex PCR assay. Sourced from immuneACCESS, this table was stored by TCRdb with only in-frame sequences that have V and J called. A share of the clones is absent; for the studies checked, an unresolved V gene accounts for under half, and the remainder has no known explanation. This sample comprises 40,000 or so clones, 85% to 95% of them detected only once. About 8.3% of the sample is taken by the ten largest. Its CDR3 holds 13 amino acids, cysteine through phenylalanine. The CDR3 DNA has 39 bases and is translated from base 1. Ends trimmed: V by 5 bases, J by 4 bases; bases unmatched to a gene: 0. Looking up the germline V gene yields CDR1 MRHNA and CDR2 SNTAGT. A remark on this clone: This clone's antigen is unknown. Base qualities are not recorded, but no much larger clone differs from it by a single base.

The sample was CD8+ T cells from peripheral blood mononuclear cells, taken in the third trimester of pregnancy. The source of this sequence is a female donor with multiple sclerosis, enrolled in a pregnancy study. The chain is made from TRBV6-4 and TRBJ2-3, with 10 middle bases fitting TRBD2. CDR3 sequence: CASSSGGADTQYF. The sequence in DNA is TGTGCCAGCAGTAGCGGGGGGGCAGATACGCAGTATTTT.